Each of the 10 T cell receptor beta chains below was sequenced from the same sample in a study of siplizumab effects on memory and regulatory T cells. Sequencing was performed with immunoSEQ multiplex PCR; in TCRdb, only in-frame clones are kept and a portion is missing. The repertoire consists of some 65,000 clones, with 88% occurring once and the leading ten covering 1.5% to 2%. Sample: Tregs sorted from blood. The receptor set was obtained from a human donor in good health.

The gene calls are TRBV7-8 and TRBJ2-7, with 10 nucleotides matching TRBD2. The V and J ends lost 2 bases and 6 bases, in that order; junction bases with no gene match: 4. The CDR3 runs to 14 residues. The V gene's germline CDR1 is SGHVS and CDR2 FQNEAQ. The CDR3 region is CASSLSLAGAEQYF. The CDR3 region has the DNA TGTGCCAGCAGCTTAAGCCTAGCGGGAGCCGAGCAGTACTTC.

V is TRBV7-9 and J is TRBJ2-3; the D gene could be TRBD1 or TRBD2 (5 bases each). The germline CDR1 and CDR2 sequences are SEHNR and FQNEAQ (reference sequence). V lost 6 bases and J 0 bases, leaving 19 bases between the germline ends. The CDR3 spans 17 residues. Written as DNA, the CDR3 is TGTGCCAGCAGTTCTAAACCGGGACGGACTAGCACAGATACGCAGTATTTT. Its translation: CASSSKPGRTSTDTQYF.

The chain employs TRBV7-3 and TRBJ2-3; D is ambiguous. V dropped 2 bases and J dropped 2 bases, with 5 bases sitting between them. The germline CDR1 and CDR2 sequences are SGHTA and FQGTGA. The CDR3 runs 13 residues. Here the CDR3 DNA reads TGTGCCAGCAGCTTACACCCCACAGATACGCAGTATTTT. It codes for CASSLHPTDTQYF.

This clone was observed a few times. The chain combines TRBV7-9 with TRBJ2-1; 9 bases agree with TRBD2. There are 15 residues in the CDR3. Per germline, CDR1 SEHNR and CDR2 FQNEAQ (reference sequence). The junction had 4 bases not matched to a gene; V was cut back by 5 bases and J by 2 bases. CDR3 nucleotide sequence: TGTGCCAGCAGCCCAAGACTAGCGGCCTACAATGAGCAGTTCTTC. Translation gives CASSPRLAAYNEQFF.

The chain combines TRBV6-1 with TRBJ2-7, with D hard to call. Trimming removed 8 bases from V and 4 bases from J, with 15 bases in between. This CDR3 spans 13 amino acids. The V gene's germline CDR1 is MNHNS and CDR2 SASEGT. CDR3 DNA sequence: TGTGCCAGCTTGACGGCCTCCGCTTACGAGCAGTACTTC. It specifies CASLTASAYEQYF.

The chain has TRBV9 and TRBJ2-1; 11 bases line up with TRBD2. CDR3 length: 16 residues. Per germline, CDR1 SGDLS and CDR2 YYNGEE. The V gene end was trimmed by 4 bases and the J gene end by 3 bases; junction bases not matched to a gene: 6. CDR3 DNA: TGTGCCAGCAGCCTGGGACTAGCGGAATACTACAATGAGCAGTTCTTC. It translates to CASSLGLAEYYNEQFF.

This sequence joins TRBV6-1 and TRBJ2-1; D is uncertain. V was trimmed by 8 bases and J by 2 bases, leaving 10 bases between them. The CDR3 extends over 13 amino acids. CDR1 and CDR2 from the germline V gene are MNHNS and SASEGT. The CDR3 spells CASLFNPYNEQFF. The CDR3 region has the DNA TGTGCCAGCTTGTTTAATCCCTACAATGAGCAGTTCTTC.

This chain joins TRBV5-1 and TRBJ1-1, with 7 bases that match TRBD1. The germline gives CDR1 SGHRS, CDR2 YFSETQ. V lost 2 bases to trimming and J lost 4 bases; unmatched junction nucleotides: 11. CDR3 length: 16 residues. CDR3 region: CASSFRRAGGGTEAFF. DNA of the CDR3: TGCGCCAGCAGCTTCCGAAGGGCAGGGGGAGGCACTGAAGCTTTCTTT.

CDR3: CASSFILAGVGSTDTQYF. CDR3 sequence (DNA): TGTGCCAGCAGCTTTATACTAGCGGGAGTGGGATCCACAGATACGCAGTATTTT. The chain links TRBV7-9 to TRBJ2-3; 11 bases match TRBD2. Germline V gene sequence: CDR1 SEHNR, CDR2 FQNEAQ (reference sequence). The length of the CDR3 is 18 residues. V was pared by 3 bases and J by 2 bases, with 10 bases of the junction left unmatched.

V is TRBV27 and J is TRBJ1-1, with TRBD1 as a possible D gene (6 bases). In germline, CDR1 is MNHEY, CDR2 SMNVEV (reference sequence). This CDR3 contains 17 residues. V was pared by 6 bases and J by 2 bases, with 22 bases between. The CDR3 protein is CASRSLGAPRVNTEAFF. The DNA of the CDR3 is TGTGCCAGCAGATCCTTGGGGGCGCCAAGGGTAAACACTGAAGCTTTCTTT.